This T cell receptor beta chain was captured in a study of blood T cell repertoires in COVID-19. Using immunoSEQ multiplex PCR, the repertoire was profiled, and TCRdb retains in-frame clones only, with some absent. This sample has roughly 300,000 clones, with 86% found just once. Seattle researchers signed up patients amid active infection and tracked them longitudinally. This sequence was found in a woman younger than 45 with COVID-19, enrolled during active disease. Source material: peripheral blood.

CDR3 DNA sequence: TGTGCCAGCAGCTTGGGACTGACTCCCGAGCAGTACTTC. Translated, it gives CASSLGLTPEQYF. The chain carries TRBV7-9 and TRBJ2-7, with a tentative D call TRBD2 (6 bases). With 3 bases removed from V and 6 bases from J, the gap between germline ends came to 12 bases. The CDR3 has 13 amino acids. Germline V gene data show CDR1 as SEHNR and CDR2 as FQNEAQ (reference sequence).